One sample yielded the 24 T cell receptor beta chains listed below, sequenced in a study of blood T cell repertoires in COVID-19. Assay used: immunoSEQ multiplex PCR; TCRdb lists only in-frame clones, some missing. The sample has under 150,000 clones; approximately 83% are singletons. Sequenced sample: peripheral blood. The origin of the receptors is a man aged 40-49 years with active or convalescent COVID-19.

The chain combines TRBV11-2 with TRBJ2-1, with 8 positions matching TRBD1. Germline CDR1 is SGHAT and CDR2 is FQNNGV. The CDR3 contains 17 residues. V shed 5 bases, J shed 0 bases, and the junction held 9 bases outside the gene matches. CDR3 protein: CASSPSRDRSSYNEQFF. In DNA, the CDR3 is TGTGCCAGCAGCCCTTCACGGGACAGGAGCTCCTACAATGAGCAGTTCTTC.

The V and J genes are TRBV5-1 and TRBJ2-1; D possibly corresponds to TRBD2 (5 bases). The V and J ends lost 5 bases and 6 bases respectively, with 9 bases between them. The V gene's germline CDR1 is SGHRS and CDR2 YFSETQ. This CDR3 region has 12 residues. The DNA for the CDR3 is TGCGCCAGCAGTCTAGCCGGCAATGAGCAGTTCTTC. Its protein product is CASSLAGNEQFF.

The chain recombines TRBV4-3 with TRBJ1-4; D is unresolved. This CDR3 is built from 14 residues. V lost 1 base and J 7 bases, leaving 10 bases between the germline ends. Germline V gene lookup returns CDR1 LGHNA and CDR2 YSLEER. The CDR3 protein is CASSQGRQAEKLFF. CDR3 sequence (DNA): TGCGCCAGCAGCCAAGGCCGACAAGCTGAAAAACTGTTTTTT.

The chain recombines TRBV6-5 with TRBJ1-1; unclear D gene. This CDR3 spans 13 amino acids. Germline V gene data show CDR1 as MNHEY and CDR2 as SVGAGI. V was cut by 2 bases and J by 3 bases, with 7 bases left in between. CDR3: CASSYNSYTEAFF. The CDR3 region has the DNA TGTGCCAGCAGTTACAACAGCTACACTGAAGCTTTCTTT.

This clone was counted a single time. The chain carries TRBV5-1 and TRBJ1-6, with D unclear. There are 15 residues in the CDR3. Germline-derived CDR1 and CDR2 are SGHRS and YFSETQ. V dropped 1 base and J dropped 6 bases, with 11 bases sitting between them. CDR3 residues: CASSLTGIPNSPLHF. The CDR3 region has the DNA TGCGCCAGCAGCTTGACGGGTATCCCTAATTCACCCCTCCACTTT.

The chain has TRBV10-3 and TRBJ2-7, with 7 bases identical to TRBD2. The germline V gene has CDR1 ENHRY and CDR2 SYGVKD. CDR3 length: 13 residues. The J segment lost 7 bases and the V segment lost 5 bases, leaving 8 bases of the junction unmatched. The CDR3 region is CAISLGLPGEQYF. In nucleotides, the CDR3 is TGTGCCATCAGTCTGGGACTACCCGGGGAGCAGTACTTC.

This clone occurred many times. This sequence joins TRBV9 and TRBJ1-2, with 9 nucleotides matching TRBD1. Germline assignment: CDR1 SGDLS and CDR2 YYNGEE. J lost 0 bases, V lost 3 bases, and 9 bases had no gene match. The CDR3 sequence is 17 residues long. CDR3 in amino acids: CASSAAGTGSSNYGYTF. DNA of the CDR3: TGTGCCAGCAGCGCAGCCGGGACAGGGTCTTCTAACTATGGCTACACCTTC.

The J gene is TRBJ1-5, the V gene TRBV28; 7 bases are a match to TRBD1. CDR1 is MDHEN, CDR2 SYDVKM, per germline. The CDR3 covers 15 residues. Losses at the gene ends were 3 bases for V and 3 bases for J; bases not matched to a gene: 5. The CDR3 DNA reads as TGTGCCAGCAGTTTCCTGGGACAGTTCAATCAGCCCCAGCATTTT. It is translated as CASSFLGQFNQPQHF. Full variable domain (missing parts from reference TRBV28 and TRBJ1-5): DVKVTQSSRYLVKRTGEKVFLECVQDMDHENMFWYRQDPGLGLRLIYFSYDVKMKEKGDIPEGYSVSREKKERFSLILESASTNQTSMYLCASSFLGQFNQPQHFGDGTRLSIL.

CDR3 loop: CASSRSGTDGYTF. CDR3 sequence (DNA): TGTGCCAGCTCACGATCCGGGACAGATGGCTACACCTTC. The V and J genes are TRBV18 and TRBJ1-2; 7 bases are shared with TRBD1. The CDR3 covers 13 residues. With V trimmed by 4 bases and J by 6 bases, 5 bases remained unmatched. Germline loops: CDR1 KGHSH, CDR2 LQKENI.

The V call is TRBV9, the J call TRBJ1-4; 9 nucleotides match TRBD1. The J segment lost 6 bases and the V segment lost 6 bases, leaving 3 bases of the junction unmatched. The CDR3 consists of 13 residues. In germline, CDR1 is SGDLS, CDR2 YYNGEE. CDR3 sequence: CASTRTGDEKLFF. The CDR3 DNA sequence: TGTGCCAGCACCAGGACAGGGGATGAAAAACTGTTTTTT.

This chain joins TRBV11-2 and TRBJ1-1; D possibly corresponds to TRBD1 (5 bases). The CDR3 has 13 residues. Germline loops: CDR1 SGHAT, CDR2 FQNNGV. The V end was cut by 3 bases, the J end by 1 base, with 6 bases between. The CDR3 here is CASSLTENTEAFF. The CDR3 DNA reads TGTGCCAGCAGCTTGACAGAGAACACTGAAGCTTTCTTT.

The V gene is TRBV10-3, the J gene TRBJ1-6, with TRBD1 identical over 8 bases. V lost 7 bases and J lost 5; bases outside the gene matches: 4. There are 14 residues in the CDR3. Looked up from germline, CDR1 is ENHRY and CDR2 is SYGVKD. Here the CDR3 DNA reads TGTGCCATCACCGAGGACAGGGATAATTCACCCCTCCACTTT. It yields the protein CAITEDRDNSPLHF.

V is TRBV14 and J is TRBJ1-2; D is ambiguous. Germline V gene lookup returns CDR1 SGHDN and CDR2 FVKESK. The V end was cut by 0 bases, the J end by 0 bases, with 5 bases between. The CDR3 spans 14 residues. Written as DNA, the CDR3 is TGTGCCAGCAGCCAAGACAGGACTAACTATGGCTACACCTTC. Its protein is CASSQDRTNYGYTF.

This rearrangement joins TRBV14 to TRBJ1-2; D is perhaps TRBD1 (5 bases). The V end was cut by 3 bases, the J end by 7 bases, with 9 bases between. The CDR3 loop spans 12 amino acids. The germline gives CDR1 SGHDN, CDR2 FVKESK. As DNA, the CDR3 is TGTGCCAGCAGCCATGGGGGGGGTGGCTACACCTTC. It specifies CASSHGGGGYTF.

The chain combines TRBV5-1 with TRBJ2-4, with a weak D call TRBD2 (5 bases). Germline assignment: CDR1 SGHRS and CDR2 YFSETQ. Trimming removed 1 base from V and 9 bases from J, with 23 bases in between. The CDR3 is made up of 17 amino acids. This chain's CDR3 is CASSLSPLAAGRSIQYF. The CDR3 coding sequence is TGCGCCAGCAGCTTGTCTCCCCTCGCCGCGGGCCGAAGCATTCAGTACTTC. Complete variable domain (other parts from reference TRBV5-1 and TRBJ2-4): KAGVTQTPRYLIKTRGQQVTLSCSPISGHRSVSWYQQTPGQGLQFLFEYFSETQRNKGNFPGRFSGRQFSNSRSEMNVSTLELGDSALYLCASSLSPLAAGRSIQYFGAGTRLSVL.

This chain uses TRBV5-1 with TRBJ1-1; D is perhaps TRBD1 (6 bases). The CDR3 contains 15 residues. The V gene lost 4 bases and the J gene lost 4 bases, with 17 bases spanning the gap. Looked up from germline, CDR1 is SGHRS and CDR2 is YFSETQ. CDR3: CASSPASGGATEAFF. CDR3 in DNA: TGCGCCAGCAGCCCCGCGTCGGGGGGGGCCACTGAAGCTTTCTTT. Supplemented by reference TRBV5-1 and TRBJ1-1, the full variable domain reads KAGVTQTPRYLIKTRGQQVTLSCSPISGHRSVSWYQQTPGQGLQFLFEYFSETQRNKGNFPGRFSGRQFSNSRSEMNVSTLELGDSALYLCASSPASGGATEAFFGQGTRLTVV.

The CDR3 loop is CATSSSSSGESQPQHF. The DNA for the CDR3 is TGTGCCACCAGCAGTAGCTCTAGTGGAGAAAGCCAGCCCCAGCATTTT. This rearrangement joins TRBV15 to TRBJ1-5; D ambiguous. Germline loops: CDR1 LNHNV, CDR2 YYDKDF (reference sequence). Trimming removed 3 bases from V and 7 bases from J, with 19 bases in between. The CDR3 is 16 residues long.

The chain links TRBV15 to TRBJ2-3; weak D call: TRBD1 (5 bases). The CDR3 runs 14 residues. The germline V gene encodes CDR1 LNHNV and CDR2 YYDKDF (reference sequence). The germline V and J ends were trimmed by 5 bases and 4 bases, with 13 bases remaining between them. CDR3 DNA: TGTGCCACCAGCCTAGGCAGGGTCCCAGATACGCAGTATTTT. This sequence encodes CATSLGRVPDTQYF.

The chain recombines TRBV6-5 with TRBJ2-5; the D gene is possibly TRBD1 (6 bases). Germline values: CDR1 MNHEY, CDR2 SVGAGI. Trimming cost V 0 bases and J 5 bases, with 13 bases left between them. The length of the CDR3 is 15 residues. The CDR3 reads CASSYSWARGETQYF. The DNA of the CDR3 is TGTGCCAGCAGTTACTCGTGGGCGAGGGGGGAGACCCAGTACTTC.

The chain joins TRBV19 to TRBJ1-4, with a tentative D call TRBD1 (5 bases). V was cut by 3 bases and J by 5 bases, with 10 bases left in between. Germline V gene sequence: CDR1 LNHDA, CDR2 SQIVND (reference sequence). The CDR3 totals 14 residues. DNA of the CDR3: TGTGCCAGTAGTATGGCGGGACGGAATGAAAAACTGTTTTTT. Residues: CASSMAGRNEKLFF.

The V gene is TRBV2, the J gene TRBJ1-4; 7 bases line up with TRBD1. Looked up from germline, CDR1 is SNHLY and CDR2 is FYNNEI. The CDR3 has 14 amino acids. V was clipped by 7 bases and J by 8 bases; unmatched bases: 10. The CDR3 DNA follows: TGTGCCAGCAACTATAGGGAGACAGGGGAAAAACTGTTTTTT. Translating it yields CASNYRETGEKLFF.

This chain connects TRBV5-1 to TRBJ1-6; a weak D match, TRBD1 (6 bases). CDR3 length: 16 amino acids. CDR1 SGHRS and CDR2 YFSETQ come from the germline V gene. Trimming shortened V by 0 bases and J by 3 bases, and 10 bases separated the two germline ends. CDR3 loop: CASSLEPGVYNSPLHF. CDR3 DNA: TGCGCCAGCAGCTTGGAGCCAGGGGTCTATAATTCACCCCTCCACTTT.

The CDR3 coding sequence is TGTGCCAGCAGCTTAACCCGGACAGGGTGGAACACTGAAGCTTTCTTT. Translating it yields CASSLTRTGWNTEAFF. V gene TRBV7-2 combines with J gene TRBJ1-1; 8 bases line up with TRBD1. The germline gives CDR1 SGHTA, CDR2 FQGNSA. V was clipped by 2 bases and J by 1 base; unmatched bases: 6. CDR3 length: 16 amino acids.

This clone showed up just once. The chain couples TRBV10-2 to TRBJ1-2; 10 bases match TRBD1. The CDR3 runs 14 residues. Germline loops: CDR1 WSHSY, CDR2 SAAADI. The J segment lost 4 bases and the V segment lost 6 bases, leaving 5 bases of the junction unmatched. This CDR3 reads CASRDRGRGYGYTF. The CDR3 DNA sequence: TGCGCCAGCAGAGACAGGGGGCGCGGCTATGGCTACACCTTC.